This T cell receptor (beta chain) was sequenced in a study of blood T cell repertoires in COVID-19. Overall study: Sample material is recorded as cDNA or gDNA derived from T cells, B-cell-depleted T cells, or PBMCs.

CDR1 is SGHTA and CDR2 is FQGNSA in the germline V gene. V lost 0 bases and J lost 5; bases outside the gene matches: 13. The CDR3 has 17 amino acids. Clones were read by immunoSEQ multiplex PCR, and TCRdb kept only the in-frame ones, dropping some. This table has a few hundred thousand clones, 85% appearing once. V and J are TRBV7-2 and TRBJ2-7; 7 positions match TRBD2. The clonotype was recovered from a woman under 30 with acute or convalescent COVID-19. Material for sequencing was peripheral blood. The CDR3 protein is CASSLAKGAGRGHEQYF. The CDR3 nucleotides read TGTGCCAGCAGCTTAGCGAAGGGAGCGGGGAGAGGCCACGAGCAGTACTTC.